Below, one T cell receptor beta chain is given with its context. This entry comes from a study of blood T cell repertoires in COVID-19. Per the germline V gene, CDR1 is LNHDA and CDR2 is SQIVND (reference sequence). The V gene end was trimmed by 4 bases and the J gene end by 2 bases; junction bases not matched to a gene: 6. The CDR3 has 15 residues. The table came from immunoSEQ multiplex PCR; TCRdb's copy has only in-frame clones and leaves some out. The sample shows around 30,000 clones, about nine tenths of them seen only once. The sequence derives from a man between 65 and 85 years old with active or convalescent COVID-19. The V call is TRBV19, the J call TRBJ1-1; 8 nucleotides match TRBD1. Sequencing was carried out using peripheral blood. The CDR3 is CASSRGQVLNTEAFF. CDR3 in DNA: TGTGCCAGTAGTAGGGGACAGGTCCTAAACACTGAAGCTTTCTTT.